This T cell receptor (beta chain) was observed in a study of cytomegalovirus exposure and HLA in healthy donors. General observations from the study: The authors enumerated some 170 TCR beta chains as linked to cytomegalovirus.

A remark on this clone: The antigen is not known.

The germline V gene encodes CDR1 MDHEN and CDR2 SYDVKM. CDR3 length: 15 residues. With 4 bases clipped from V and 9 bases from J, the junction kept 12 bases outside the gene matches. Sequencing used immunoSEQ multiplex PCR; TCRdb keeps in-frame clones, though not all of them. The sample lists 150,000 to 200,000 clones; roughly 80% were seen once. This TCR was sampled from a young man in good health and CMV-seropositive. The material sequenced was PBMCs. V usage is TRBV28 and J usage is TRBJ2-5; 9 bases map to TRBD1. The CDR3 here is CASSSRDREFLAQYF. The DNA for the CDR3 is TGTGCCAGCAGTTCCCGGGACAGGGAATTTTTGGCCCAGTACTTC.